This TCR beta chain was observed in a study of post-analysis software for immune sequencing data. On the study more broadly: Relapsing-remitting, secondary progressive and progressive-relapsing multiple sclerosis courses were included.

Comment on this clonotype: The antigen is unknown.

Unique molecular identifiers were built into the TCR beta cDNA libraries. It was from roughly 0.93 to 9.6 million T cells that 530,000 or so cDNA molecules came. TCRdb called the PCR reads again in MiXCR, with one record for every CDR3 protein. Altogether about 680,000 distinct CDR3 sequences are present, roughly three fifths being singletons, with the ten largest covering 11%. General study results and limits: Among multiple sclerosis patients, normalized Chao1 diversity was significantly below that of controls.

This TCR came from a girl aged 2 to 10 with multiple sclerosis. Sequences were obtained from blood.

The CDR3 protein is CASSIRDRAEETQYF. As DNA, the CDR3 is TGTGCCAGCAGCATCCGGGACAGGGCAGAAGAGACCCAGTACTTC. The gene calls are TRBV12-3 or TRBV12-4 and TRBJ2-5; 9 nucleotides match TRBD1. Trimming cost V 6 bases and J 3 bases; bases outside gene matches: 8. This CDR3 is 15 amino acids long.